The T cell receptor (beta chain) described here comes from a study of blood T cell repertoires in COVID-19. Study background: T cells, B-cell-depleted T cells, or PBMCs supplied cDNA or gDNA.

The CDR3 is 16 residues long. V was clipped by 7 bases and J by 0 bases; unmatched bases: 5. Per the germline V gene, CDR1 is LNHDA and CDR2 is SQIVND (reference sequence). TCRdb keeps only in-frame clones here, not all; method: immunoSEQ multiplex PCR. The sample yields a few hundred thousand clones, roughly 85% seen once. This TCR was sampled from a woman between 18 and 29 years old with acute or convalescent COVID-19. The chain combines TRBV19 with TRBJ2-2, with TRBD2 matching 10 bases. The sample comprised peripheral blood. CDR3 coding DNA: TGTGCCAGTAAAAAGCGGGAGGGAACGAACACCGGGGAGCTGTTTTTT. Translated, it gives CASKKREGTNTGELFF.